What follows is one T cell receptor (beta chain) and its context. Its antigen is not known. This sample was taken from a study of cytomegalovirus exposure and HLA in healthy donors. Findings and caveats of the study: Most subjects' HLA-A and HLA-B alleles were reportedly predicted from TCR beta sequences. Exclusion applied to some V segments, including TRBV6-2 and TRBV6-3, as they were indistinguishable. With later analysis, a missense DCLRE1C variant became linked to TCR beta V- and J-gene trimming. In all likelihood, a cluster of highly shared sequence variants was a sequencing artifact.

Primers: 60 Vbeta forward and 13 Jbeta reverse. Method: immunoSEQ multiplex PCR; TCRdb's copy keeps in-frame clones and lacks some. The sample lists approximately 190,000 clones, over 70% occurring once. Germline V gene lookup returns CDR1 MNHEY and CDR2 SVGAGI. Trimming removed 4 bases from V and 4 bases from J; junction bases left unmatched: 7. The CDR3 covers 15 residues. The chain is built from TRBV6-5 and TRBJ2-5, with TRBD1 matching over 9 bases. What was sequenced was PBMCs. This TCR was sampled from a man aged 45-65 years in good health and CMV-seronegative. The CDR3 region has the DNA TGTGCCAGCAGTTCGGTAGGGACAGGGACAGAGACCCAGTACTTC. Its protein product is CASSSVGTGTETQYF.